Below, 27 T cell receptor beta chains from the same sample are listed, as sequenced in a study of blood T cell repertoires in COVID-19. The data were produced by immunoSEQ multiplex PCR, yet TCRdb's version contains in-frame clones alone and is incomplete. Counted here are around 50,000 clones, more than 75% occurring once; the ten biggest clones make up around 4.5%. The sample consisted of peripheral blood. The receptor source for this set is a man in his forties with active COVID-19.

V and J are TRBV9 and TRBJ1-1; weak D call: TRBD1 (5 bases). CDR1 is SGDLS and CDR2 is YYNGEE in the germline V gene. This CDR3 contains 17 residues. Trimming pared 4 bases from V and 2 bases from J, leaving 21 bases between. CDR3 in amino acids: CASSPAGTAGPNTEAFF. Written as DNA, the CDR3 is TGTGCCAGCAGCCCCGCCGGGACTGCGGGGCCAAACACTGAAGCTTTCTTT.

The V gene is TRBV3-1 (or the pseudogene TRBV3-2), the J gene TRBJ2-1, with 12 bases fitting TRBD2. After removal of 4 bases from V and 3 bases from J, the junction contained 4 bases not matched to a gene. Germline V gene sequence: CDR1 LGHDT, CDR2 YNNKEL (reference sequence). The CDR3 totals 16 residues. The CDR3 DNA reads as TGTGCCAGCAGCCGGGGACTAGCGGGCCACTACAATGAGCAGTTCTTC. Its translation: CASSRGLAGHYNEQFF.

The chain is built from TRBV28 and TRBJ2-6; the D gene is possibly TRBD1 (7 bases). V lost 7 bases and J 2 bases, leaving 18 bases between the germline ends. Germline V gives CDR1 MDHEN, CDR2 SYDVKM. This CDR3 has 17 amino acids. The CDR3 DNA is TGTGCCAGCATCCCAGGGGGGCGTATCACTGGGGCCAACGTCCTGACTTTC. Translating gives CASIPGGRITGANVLTF.

The chain is built from TRBV18 and TRBJ1-2; no reliable D call. The germline V gene encodes CDR1 KGHSH and CDR2 LQKENI. This CDR3 contains 12 residues. Trimming took off 3 bases at V and 1 base at J, with 3 bases between the two ends. The CDR3 sequence: CASSPNNYGYTF. CDR3 nucleotides: TGTGCCAGCTCACCCAATAACTATGGCTACACCTTC.

With regard to this clone: Other DNA sequences within the sample encode an identical CDR3. This rearrangement joins TRBV2 to TRBJ2-7; D is unclear. CDR3 length equals 10 residues. Trimming pared 4 bases from V and 4 bases from J, leaving 2 bases between. Germline CDR1 and CDR2: SNHLY and FYNNEI. CDR3 residues: CASSAYEQYF. CDR3 DNA: TGTGCCAGCAGTGCTTACGAGCAGTACTTC.

The chain couples TRBV9 to TRBJ1-2, with a possible D match to TRBD1 (5 bases). Trimming took off 0 bases at V and 8 bases at J, with 29 bases between the two ends. Per the germline V gene, CDR1 is SGDLS and CDR2 is YYNGEE. The CDR3 is 19 amino acids. The CDR3, as DNA: TGTGCCAGCAGCGTAGACGCGGGGGGGAACAGGACCCCACGGAGGGGCTACACCTTC. The encoded protein is CASSVDAGGNRTPRRGYTF.

CDR3 sequence: CASSDIGTSTSTDTQYF. The CDR3 DNA reads as TGTGCCAGCAGTGATATAGGGACTAGTACTAGCACAGATACGCAGTATTTT. The gene calls are TRBV2 and TRBJ2-3; 8 positions match TRBD2. The CDR3 runs to 17 residues. The junction had 8 bases not matched to a gene; V was cut back by 3 bases and J by 0 bases. Germline V lookup: CDR1 SNHLY, CDR2 FYNNEI.

The chain is built from TRBV30 and TRBJ1-2; D call uncertain. The length of the CDR3 is 11 residues. The germline V gene encodes CDR1 GTSNPN and CDR2 SVGIG (reference sequence). Trimming pared 4 bases from V and 10 bases from J, leaving 13 bases between. The CDR3 loop reads CAWNKEPNYTF. The CDR3 DNA reads as TGTGCCTGGAATAAAGAGCCCAACTACACCTTC.

The V and J genes are TRBV9 and TRBJ1-1; D may be TRBD1 (6 bases). Germline assignment: CDR1 SGDLS and CDR2 YYNGEE. V was shortened by 1 base and J by 1 base, with 8 bases between the two germline ends. CDR3 length: 14 amino acids. The CDR3 bases are TGTGCCAGCAGCGTAACAGGGACGAACACTGAAGCTTTCTTT. It specifies CASSVTGTNTEAFF.

The gene calls are TRBV28 and TRBJ2-3; no definite D call. There are 16 residues in the CDR3. Trimming cost V 5 bases and J 0 bases, with 15 bases left between them. Germline V gene lookup returns CDR1 MDHEN and CDR2 SYDVKM. DNA for the CDR3: TGTGCCAGCAGTGTGATATCAGGAAGAAGCACAGATACGCAGTATTTT. This translates into CASSVISGRSTDTQYF.

This clone has just a few counts. V gene TRBV19 combines with J gene TRBJ1-5; 8 bases are shared with TRBD1. There are 15 residues in the CDR3. J lost 3 bases, V lost 9 bases, and 10 bases had no gene match. Germline V CDR1 and CDR2: LNHDA, SQIVND (reference sequence). The CDR3 here is CARVPTGGVNQPQHF. Here the CDR3 DNA reads TGTGCCAGGGTCCCTACAGGGGGAGTCAATCAGCCCCAGCATTTT.

The chain recombines TRBV9 with TRBJ2-3; D may be TRBD2 (6 bases). The germline CDR1 and CDR2 sequences are SGDLS and YYNGEE. The ends were cut back, 3 bases at V and 4 bases at J, with 21 bases in the middle. The CDR3 has 17 amino acids. CDR3 sequence (DNA): TGTGCCAGCAGCGAAGGGGCCGGCGGGACCGCGCCAGATACGCAGTATTTT. Translating gives CASSEGAGGTAPDTQYF.

This clone was detected once. This chain joins TRBV30 and TRBJ2-2; a possible D gene is TRBD1 (6 bases). Germline V gene lookup returns CDR1 GTSNPN and CDR2 SVGIG (reference sequence). V lost 2 bases and J lost 5, with 9 bases in between. This CDR3 has 13 residues. In DNA form, the CDR3 reads TGTGCCTGGAGTAGACAGGTTACCGGGGAGCTGTTTTTT. Its translation: CAWSRQVTGELFF.

Written as DNA, the CDR3 is TGTGCCAGCAGCTTGGGACAGGGGGCCAGGTCTGGAAACACCATATATTTT. Residues: CASSLGQGARSGNTIYF. The chain uses TRBV5-5 and TRBJ1-3; 10 bases agree with TRBD1. The CDR3 extends over 17 amino acids. Germline lookup yields CDR1 SGHKS and CDR2 YYEKEE (reference sequence). With V trimmed by 0 bases and J by 1 base, 4 bases remained unmatched.

V is TRBV9 and J is TRBJ2-5; D is undetermined. Germline loops: CDR1 SGDLS, CDR2 YYNGEE. The length of the CDR3 is 14 residues. V was clipped by 4 bases and J by 4 bases, with 14 bases between them. CDR3 nucleotide sequence: TGTGCCAGCAGCCCCCTCCGGGTTGGAGAGACCCAGTACTTC. This translates into CASSPLRVGETQYF.

The chain joins TRBV27 to TRBJ2-7, with D possibly matching TRBD2 (6 bases). The V gene lost 5 bases and the J gene lost 5 bases, with 16 bases spanning the gap. Germline V gives CDR1 MNHEY, CDR2 SMNVEV (reference sequence). There are 14 residues in the CDR3. The CDR3 protein is CASSNSAGFDEQYF. The DNA for the CDR3 is TGTGCCAGCAGTAACTCTGCGGGGTTCGACGAGCAGTACTTC.

The chain has TRBV28 and TRBJ1-3; D remains unclear. The V end lost 3 bases, the J end lost 0 bases, and 12 bases lay between the germline ends. Germline V gene lookup returns CDR1 MDHEN and CDR2 SYDVKM. The CDR3 covers 16 residues. CDR3 in amino acids: CASSFPPPSSGNTIYF. CDR3 sequence (DNA): TGTGCCAGCAGTTTTCCCCCTCCCAGCTCTGGAAACACCATATATTTT.

The rearrangement links TRBV19 to TRBJ2-7; 8 bases map to TRBD1. Germline V gives CDR1 LNHDA, CDR2 SQIVND (reference sequence). V shed 0 bases, J shed 3 bases, and the junction held 4 bases outside the gene matches. The CDR3 runs to 15 residues. In nucleotides, the CDR3 is TGTGCCAGTAGTATAGACGGGACAGGTCGCTACGAGCAGTACTTC. Protein sequence: CASSIDGTGRYEQYF.

The rearrangement uses TRBV5-1 and TRBJ2-1; weak D call: TRBD2 (5 bases). Germline V lookup: CDR1 SGHRS, CDR2 YFSETQ. The CDR3 has 15 amino acids. V was cut by 0 bases and J by 5 bases, with 12 bases left in between. CDR3 region: CASSLDGGRNNEQFF. CDR3 in DNA: TGCGCCAGCAGCTTGGATGGAGGTAGAAACAATGAGCAGTTCTTC.

V usage is TRBV30 and J usage is TRBJ1-1, with D tentatively TRBD1 (6 bases). V lost 4 bases to trimming and J lost 3 bases, with 12 bases between them. Germline loops: CDR1 GTSNPN, CDR2 SVGIG (reference sequence). The CDR3 spans 13 residues. CDR3 amino acids: CAWTSGEDTEAFF. CDR3 nucleotides: TGTGCCTGGACTTCAGGGGAAGACACTGAAGCTTTCTTT.

This chain connects TRBV28 to TRBJ2-5; 7 bases fit TRBD1. The CDR3 length is 15 residues. In germline, CDR1 is MDHEN, CDR2 SYDVKM. Trimming took 6 bases from V and 5 from J; bases not matched to a gene: 12. CDR3 DNA: TGTGCCAGCAGCCGTATGGGACAGAGGGGGGAGACCCAGTACTTC. As protein: CASSRMGQRGETQYF.

The CDR3 region is CASLRSGIYHEQYF. As DNA, the CDR3 is TGTGCCAGTCTACGCTCGGGGATCTACCACGAGCAGTACTTC. This chain connects TRBV19 to TRBJ2-7; tentative D call: TRBD2 (5 bases). Trimming cost V 8 bases and J 5 bases, with 19 bases left between them. The CDR3 extends over 14 amino acids. The germline CDR1 and CDR2 sequences are LNHDA and SQIVND (reference sequence).

The chain uses TRBV27 and TRBJ2-7, with 9 bases aligning to TRBD1. CDR1 and CDR2 from the germline V gene are MNHEY and SMNVEV (reference sequence). J lost 3 bases, V lost 4 bases, and 7 bases had no gene match. The CDR3 covers 15 residues. The CDR3, as DNA: TGTGCCAGCAGTTCCCCCGGACAGGGGAACTACGAGCAGTACTTC. Protein sequence: CASSSPGQGNYEQYF.

The chain employs TRBV11-3 and TRBJ2-7; 9 bases map to TRBD1. Trimming cost V 5 bases and J 9 bases; bases outside gene matches: 8. This CDR3 region has 13 residues. Germline lookup yields CDR1 SGHNT and CDR2 YENEEA. For the CDR3, the DNA is TGTGCCAGCAGCCCCGGGACAGGGCAATGGCAGTACTTC. The encoded protein is CASSPGTGQWQYF.

The rearrangement joins TRBV9 to TRBJ2-1, with D unresolved. The CDR3 has 16 amino acids. Trimming cost V 0 bases and J 0 bases, with 10 bases left between them. Germline V gives CDR1 SGDLS, CDR2 YYNGEE. The CDR3 here is CASSVAGPSSYNEQFF. The CDR3 nucleotides are TGTGCCAGCAGCGTAGCGGGTCCCAGCTCCTACAATGAGCAGTTCTTC.

This clone appeared once. The CDR3 DNA reads TGTGCCAGCAGCCCGCGAGCGGGAGGGCCTACCGAGCAGTACTTC. Protein sequence: CASSPRAGGPTEQYF. V is TRBV9 and J is TRBJ2-7, with 10 positions matching TRBD2. The CDR3 runs to 15 residues. J was trimmed by 6 bases and V by 4 bases; bases with no gene match: 10. Germline values: CDR1 SGDLS, CDR2 YYNGEE.

The gene calls are TRBV5-5 and TRBJ1-1; no reliable D call. There are 15 residues in the CDR3. Germline CDR1 SGHKS, CDR2 YYEKEE (reference sequence). Trimming pared 2 bases from V and 0 bases from J, leaving 11 bases between. The CDR3 loop is CASSFLLRMNTEAFF. The CDR3 nucleotides are TGTGCCAGCAGCTTCCTACTGAGAATGAACACTGAAGCTTTCTTT.